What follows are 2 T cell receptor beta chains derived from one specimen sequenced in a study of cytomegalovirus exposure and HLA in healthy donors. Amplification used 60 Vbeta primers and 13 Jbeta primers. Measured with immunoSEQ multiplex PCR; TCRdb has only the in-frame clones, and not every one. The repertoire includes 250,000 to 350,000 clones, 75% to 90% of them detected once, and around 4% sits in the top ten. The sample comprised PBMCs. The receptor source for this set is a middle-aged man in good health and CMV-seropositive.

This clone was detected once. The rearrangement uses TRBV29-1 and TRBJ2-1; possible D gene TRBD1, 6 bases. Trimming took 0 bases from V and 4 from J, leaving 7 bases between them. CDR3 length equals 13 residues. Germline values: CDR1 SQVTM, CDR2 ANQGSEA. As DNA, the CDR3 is TGCAGCGTTGAAGATGGACAGTACAATGAGCAGTTCTTC. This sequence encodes CSVEDGQYNEQFF.

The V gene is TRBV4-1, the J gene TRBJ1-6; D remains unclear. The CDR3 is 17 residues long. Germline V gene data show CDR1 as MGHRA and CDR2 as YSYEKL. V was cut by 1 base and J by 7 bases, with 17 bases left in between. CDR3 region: CASSQVWAQVGNSPLHF. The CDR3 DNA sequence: TGCGCCAGCAGCCAAGTCTGGGCCCAGGTGGGCAATTCACCCCTCCACTTT.